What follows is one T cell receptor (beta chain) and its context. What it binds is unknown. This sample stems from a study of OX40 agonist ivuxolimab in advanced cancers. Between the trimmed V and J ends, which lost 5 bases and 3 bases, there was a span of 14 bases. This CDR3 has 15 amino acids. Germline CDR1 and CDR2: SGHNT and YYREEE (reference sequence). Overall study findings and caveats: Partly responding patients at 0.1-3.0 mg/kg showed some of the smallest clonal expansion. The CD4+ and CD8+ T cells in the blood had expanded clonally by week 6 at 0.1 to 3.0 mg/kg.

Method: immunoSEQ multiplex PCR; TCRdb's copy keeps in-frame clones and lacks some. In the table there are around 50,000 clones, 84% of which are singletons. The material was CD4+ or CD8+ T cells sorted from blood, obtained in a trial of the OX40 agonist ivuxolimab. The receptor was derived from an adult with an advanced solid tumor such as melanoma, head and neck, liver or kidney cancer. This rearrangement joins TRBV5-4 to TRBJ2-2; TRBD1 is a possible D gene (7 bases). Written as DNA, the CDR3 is TGTGCCAGCAGTGGGGGGCAGGGGGACACCGGGGAGCTGTTTTTT. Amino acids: CASSGGQGDTGELFF.